This TCR beta chain comes out of a study of regulatory T cells in long-lasting Graves disease (dated by TCRdb to 2020 to 2023). Turning to the overall study: Persistent Graves' disease was defined as antithyroid drug treatment for over 5 years with persistently positive TSH receptor autoantibodies. A total of approximately 35 samples underwent TCR sequencing: approximately 13 from persistent and about 20 from newly diagnosed Graves' disease patients. Peripheral blood TCR sequencing and RNA sequencing compared persistent Graves' disease patients with newly diagnosed Graves' disease patients. The study was conducted in China and was registered as a clinical trial. On average, persistent Graves' disease patients in the clinical cohort had been on antithyroid drugs for about 10.3 years.

This specimen's time point label, per the study, means: persistent/refractory GD, antithyroid drugs over 5 years with positive TRAb. RNA was extracted from PBMCs in TRIzol for both TCR sequencing and RNA sequencing. The diagnosis of Graves' disease followed American Thyroid Association guidelines. Patients were recruited from an endocrinology department in Xi'an, China. From each patient, approximately 10 milliliters of peripheral blood was collected into an EDTA anticoagulant tube. Ficoll Paque Plus density gradient separation was used to isolate PBMCs, and no additional T cell sorting was done. An Agilent 2100 Bioanalyzer and agarose gel were used to assess RNA quality, and a NanoDrop 2000 was used to measure RNA concentration. The paper's findings and limits, for the study overall: Persistent disease showed preferential use of TRBV28, TRBJ1-2 and TRBJ2-5, whereas newly diagnosed disease favored TRBV20-1 and TRBJ2-1. The study examined only peripheral blood because the primary lesion, thyroid tissue, could not be accessed. Compared with newly diagnosed patients, persistent Graves' disease patients had lower TCR Shannon entropy and fewer highly expanded clones, which suggests clonal expansion. Sequencing and analysis were restricted to the TCR beta chain. A larger number of public clonotypes was shared among persistent patients (approximately 2,500) than among newly diagnosed patients (approximately 930). The small sample size was acknowledged by the authors as a limitation that may reduce accuracy.

Via the germline V gene (reference sequence), CDR1 is SEHNR and CDR2 FQNEAQ. The cysteine opens and the phenylalanine closes a CDR3 of 14 amino acids. Of all the DNA, just the CDR3 is kept, 42 bases in frame from base 1. Between the V and J ends, shortened by 4 bases and 1 base respectively, the junction contains 10 bases. About this clonotype: Its antigen remains undetermined. There are no base qualities to consult, and no much larger clone falls within one base.

The library was built by means of multiplex PCR. This sample was sequenced with an Illumina HiSeq 4000. To build TCR beta libraries, CDR3 regions were amplified by Arm-PCR using iRepertoire HTBI primers. Gel purification was performed on PCR products prior to sequencing. Under the source paper's analysis protocol: Across samples, fewer than 70 TRBV and approximately 15 TRBJ segments were identified and used for gene usage analysis of CDR3 amino acid clonotypes. COPE and FqMerger were used to merge filtered high-quality paired reads into contigs. BLAST was used to align contigs to IMGT TRBV, TRBD and TRBJ reference genes, with CDR3 defined following IMGT. Highly expanded clones were defined as clonotypes with a frequency above 0.1%. Shannon entropy was used to measure repertoire diversity, and the Gini coefficient was used to measure V-J evenness. A clonotype was considered public if more than one individual shared it. TCRdb trimmed public reads at Q25 via fastp, called clones via MiXCR and kept in-frame beta chains. Duplicate CDR3 protein sequences are folded into a single record with the most common DNA and genes. Clone size and V and J calls follow TCRdb, not the original study. This sample lists over 350,000 distinct CDR3 sequences; less than 25% were detected once. Around 21% of the sample is in the top ten clones.

The sample in question was peripheral blood mononuclear cells (PBMCs), obtained when the disease was refractory, from a patient treated with antithyroid drugs. This sequence uses TRBV7-9 and TRBJ1-1; no D gene is confidently identified. This clonotype was sampled from a female donor with Graves disease. The CDR3 has the sequence CASSSNRRNTEAFF. The nucleotide sequence is TGTGCCAGCAGCTCGAATCGACGGAACACTGAAGCTTTCTTT.